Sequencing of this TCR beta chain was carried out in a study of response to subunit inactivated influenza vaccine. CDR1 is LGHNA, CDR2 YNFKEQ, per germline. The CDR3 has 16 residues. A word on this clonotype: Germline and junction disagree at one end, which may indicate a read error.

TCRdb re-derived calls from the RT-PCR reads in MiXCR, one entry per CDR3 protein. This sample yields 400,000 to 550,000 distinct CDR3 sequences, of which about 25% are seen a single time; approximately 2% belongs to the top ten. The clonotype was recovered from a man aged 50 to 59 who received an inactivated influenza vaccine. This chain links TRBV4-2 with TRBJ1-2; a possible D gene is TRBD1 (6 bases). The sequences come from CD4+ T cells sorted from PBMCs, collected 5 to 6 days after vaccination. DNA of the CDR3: TGTGCCAGTAGCCAAGATCTTGGGGGGCAGAGGAGTGGCTACACCTTC. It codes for CASSQDLGGQRSGYTF.